A single sample gave rise to the 29 T cell receptor beta chains below, sequenced in a study of T-cell reconstitution after alpha-beta-depleted transplantation in children. A library of TCRbeta sequences, prepared with unique molecular identifiers, was generated. In TCRdb, the PCR reads were re-called with MiXCR into one record per CDR3 protein. The sample consists of 780,000 or so distinct CDR3 sequences, roughly 15% of them appearing once. Source: PBMCs, mostly from graft donor cells, taken 360 days after TCRalphabeta/CD19-depleted stem cell transplant. These receptors came from a male patient aged 10-17 years who had a stem cell transplant for acute lymphoblastic leukemia, so the T cells may come from the graft donor.

The chain employs TRBV3-1 and TRBJ1-1; no firm D call. The CDR3 runs 16 residues. Trimming stripped 4 bases from V and 0 bases from J, with 15 bases between. Looked up from germline, CDR1 is LGHDT and CDR2 is YNNKEL (reference sequence). The CDR3, as DNA: TGTGCCAGCAGCCCCTTTTTTGGGCCTATGAACACTGAAGCTTTCTTT. Its translation: CASSPFFGPMNTEAFF.

This chain connects TRBV5-5 to TRBJ1-4; 10 bases are a match to TRBD1. Germline lookup yields CDR1 SGHKS and CDR2 YYEKEE (reference sequence). V lost 2 bases to trimming and J lost 5 bases; unmatched junction nucleotides: 3. The CDR3 runs to 15 residues. CDR3 sequence reads: CASSLRTGGNEKLFF. CDR3 DNA: TGTGCCAGCAGCTTAAGGACAGGGGGAAATGAAAAACTGTTTTTT.

The chain joins TRBV29-1 to TRBJ2-3; TRBD2 is a possible D gene (5 bases). Trimming cost V 6 bases and J 1 base, with 20 bases left between them. The CDR3 is made up of 16 amino acids. Germline values: CDR1 SQVTM, CDR2 ANQGSEA. The CDR3 DNA follows: TGCAGCGTCTGCGCCTATCCAGACTATTGCACAGATACGCAGTATTTT. This codes for CSVCAYPDYCTDTQYF.

The rearrangement uses TRBV5-1 and TRBJ2-3; tentatively, D is TRBD2 (5 bases). Between the trimmed V and J ends, which lost 0 bases and 2 bases, there was a span of 16 bases. The CDR3 runs 17 residues. Germline-derived CDR1 and CDR2 are SGHRS and YFSETQ. CDR3 sequence (DNA): TGCGCCAGCAGCTTGGGAGGGCGGCACCACCACACAGATACGCAGTATTTT. Protein product: CASSLGGRHHHTDTQYF.

This clonotype was seen only a few times. The chain employs TRBV24-1 and TRBJ2-2, with D possibly being TRBD1 or TRBD2 (5 bases each). CDR3 length equals 16 residues. V lost 4 bases, J lost 6 bases, and 17 bases lay in between. Per the germline V gene, CDR1 is KGHDR and CDR2 is SFDVKD. CDR3 residues: CATSDPTGVRAGELFF. CDR3 sequence (DNA): TGTGCCACCAGTGACCCCACAGGTGTGAGGGCCGGGGAGCTGTTTTTT.

Only a few counts were recorded for this clonotype. The chain combines TRBV7-3 with TRBJ2-3; D is possibly TRBD1 (6 bases). V dropped 4 bases and J dropped 4 bases, with 15 bases sitting between them. This CDR3 region has 15 residues. CDR1 and CDR2 (germline): SGHTA, FQGTGA. The CDR3 bases are TGTGCCAGCAGCTCCAACGGGGCAGGGGCAGATACGCAGTATTTT. This translates into CASSSNGAGADTQYF.

There are a few counts of this clonotype. The CDR3 reads CASSSHGTYGYTF. The CDR3 region has the DNA TGCGCCAGCAGCTCACACGGAACCTATGGCTACACCTTC. The gene calls are TRBV5-1 and TRBJ1-2; no firm D call. The CDR3 runs to 13 residues. Germline V gene sequence: CDR1 SGHRS, CDR2 YFSETQ. V lost 3 bases to trimming and J lost 4 bases, with 10 bases between them.

This clonotype appeared a few times. The V and J genes are TRBV6-5 and TRBJ2-3; D is perhaps TRBD2 (5 bases). The CDR3 loop spans 16 amino acids. V was trimmed by 2 bases and J by 5 bases, leaving 17 bases between them. CDR1 is MNHEY and CDR2 is SVGAGI in the germline V gene. The CDR3 reads CASSYEIGLHIDTQYF. The DNA for the CDR3 is TGTGCCAGCAGTTACGAAATTGGACTCCACATAGATACGCAGTATTTT.

The CDR3 protein is CASSFKPGLAHIEQFF. DNA for the CDR3: TGTGCCAGCAGTTTTAAGCCGGGACTAGCACATATTGAGCAGTTCTTC. The chain couples TRBV12-3 or TRBV12-4 to TRBJ2-1; 9 bases agree with TRBD2. The trim removed 3 bases at V and 9 bases at J, leaving 12 bases unmatched. This CDR3 spans 16 amino acids.

This clonotype was detected only a few times. V gene TRBV12-3 or TRBV12-4 combines with J gene TRBJ2-7, with D possibly TRBD1 on 5 matching bases. Deletions cut 5 bases from V and 3 bases from J, with 11 bases between. The CDR3 sequence is 13 residues long. CDR3 residues: CASSQTQVYEQYF. The CDR3 region has the DNA TGTGCCAGCAGTCAGACACAGGTCTACGAGCAGTACTTC.

The J gene is TRBJ1-5, the V gene TRBV12-3 or TRBV12-4; D is perhaps TRBD1 (5 bases). The CDR3 contains 15 residues. V lost 1 base, J lost 4 bases, and 11 bases lay in between. DNA for the CDR3: TGTGCCAGCAGTTTAGAGGGTGAGGGGAATCAGCCCCAGCATTTT. Its translation: CASSLEGEGNQPQHF.

This clonotype was counted a few times. J is TRBJ1-4 and V is TRBV7-9; D not resolved. Germline CDR1 reads SEHNR; CDR2 reads FQNEAQ (reference sequence). V was pared by 1 base and J by 8 bases, with 8 bases between. The CDR3 loop spans 13 amino acids. The CDR3 DNA follows: TGTGCCAGCAGCTTAGGAAATAGAGAAAAACTGTTTTTT. Protein sequence: CASSLGNREKLFF.

CDR3 coding DNA: TGTGCCAGCAGCTTAGGCCAGGAGGGGCTCTACAATGAGCAGTTCTTC. Protein: CASSLGQEGLYNEQFF. V usage is TRBV11-3 and J usage is TRBJ2-1; D is possibly TRBD2 (6 bases). This CDR3 comprises 16 residues. From germline, CDR1 is SGHNT and CDR2 YENEEA. The V gene lost 1 base and the J gene lost 3 bases, with 13 bases spanning the gap.

The table lists this clonotype with a few counts. CDR3 coding DNA: TGTGCCAGCCAGATAATGAGCCTGGCAGATACGCAGTATTTT. Amino acids: CASQIMSLADTQYF. The chain employs TRBV12-3 or TRBV12-4 and TRBJ2-3; D call uncertain. Trimming took 8 bases from V and 4 from J, leaving 16 bases between them. CDR3 length: 14 residues.

This clonotype turned up a few times. The genes are TRBV29-1 and TRBJ1-2, with 9 bases identical to TRBD1. The CDR3 is 13 amino acids. Trimming cost V 7 bases and J 5 bases; bases outside gene matches: 8. Germline values: CDR1 SQVTM, CDR2 ANQGSEA. The CDR3 region has the DNA TGCAGCGCCCACACAGGGGGCGGGTATGGCTACACCTTC. Translating gives CSAHTGGGYGYTF.

This clonotype was observed a few times. The CDR3 protein is CSAREAGRPQETQYF. CDR3 coding DNA: TGCAGTGCTAGGGAAGCGGGACGCCCTCAAGAGACCCAGTACTTC. The chain recombines TRBV20-1 with TRBJ2-5; TRBD2 matches 7 bases. In germline, CDR1 is DFQATT, CDR2 SNEGSKA (reference sequence). The CDR3 length is 15 residues. The J segment lost 2 bases and the V segment lost 3 bases, leaving 9 bases of the junction unmatched.

The chain is built from TRBV5-4 and TRBJ1-1; 11 bases are shared with TRBD1. With 2 bases clipped from V and 3 bases from J, the junction kept 15 bases outside the gene matches. The germline CDR1 and CDR2 sequences are SGHNT and YYREEE (reference sequence). There are 19 residues in the CDR3. Written as DNA, the CDR3 is TGTGCCAGCAGCTTCCCGCGCGGGACAGGGGGATTTTGGGACACTGAAGCTTTCTTT. As protein: CASSFPRGTGGFWDTEAFF. Together with reference TRBV5-4 and TRBJ1-1, the CDR3 gives the full variable domain: ETGVTQSPTHLIKTRGQQVTLRCSSQSGHNTVSWYQQALGQGPQFIFQYYREEENGRGNFPPRFSGLQFPNYSSELNVNALELDDSALYLCASSFPRGTGGFWDTEAFFGQGTRLTVV.

The chain is built from TRBV6-4 and TRBJ2-2; no clear D gene. This CDR3 contains 14 residues. Germline assignment: CDR1 MRHNA and CDR2 SNTAGT. V lost 5 bases and J lost 1, with 8 bases in between. The CDR3 DNA sequence: TGTGCCAGCAGTAGCCAGAGGAACACCGGGGAGCTGTTTTTT. Protein product: CASSSQRNTGELFF.

There are a few counts of this clonotype. This rearrangement joins TRBV7-6 to TRBJ2-3; the D is unclear. V dropped 1 base and J dropped 3 bases, with 11 bases sitting between them. CDR1 SGHVS and CDR2 FNYEAQ come from the germline V gene. This CDR3 region has 15 residues. The CDR3 DNA reads as TGTGCCAGCAGCTTAGGGACCCACGGAACAGATACGCAGTATTTT. The encoded protein is CASSLGTHGTDTQYF.

The chain has TRBV25-1 and TRBJ2-5, with 10 bases that match TRBD2. CDR1 MGHDK and CDR2 SYGVNS come from the germline V gene. The CDR3 totals 15 residues. After removal of 5 bases from V and 5 bases from J, the junction contained 8 bases not matched to a gene. CDR3 nucleotides: TGTGCCAGCAGTCGATCTAGCGGGAGTCGGGAGACCCAGTACTTC. Residues: CASSRSSGSRETQYF.

The chain is built from TRBV19 and TRBJ2-7, with TRBD2 as a possible D gene (6 bases). The ends were cut back, 9 bases at V and 5 bases at J, with 14 bases in the middle. This CDR3 comprises 12 residues. Per germline, CDR1 LNHDA and CDR2 SQIVND (reference sequence). Written as DNA, the CDR3 is TGTGCCAGCCAAGGGGCGGGAAACGAGCAGTACTTC. It yields the protein CASQGAGNEQYF. Full variable domain (rest looked up from reference TRBV19 and TRBJ2-7): DGGITQSPKYLFRKEGQNVTLSCEQNLNHDAMYWYRQDPGQGLRLIYYSQIVNDFQKGDIAEGYSVSREKKESFPLTVTSAQKNPTAFYLCASQGAGNEQYFGPGTRLTVT.

The chain recombines TRBV29-1 with TRBJ2-7; D is tentatively TRBD1 or TRBD2 (5 bases each). Trimming removed 6 bases at V and 0 bases at J, with 18 bases between. Germline assignment: CDR1 SQVTM and CDR2 ANQGSEA. The CDR3 has 15 residues. CDR3 protein: CSVPKPGRSSYEQYF. The CDR3 nucleotides are TGCAGCGTCCCAAAGCCGGGACGGTCCTCCTACGAGCAGTACTTC.

This clonotype showed up just a few times. The rearrangement joins TRBV12-3 or TRBV12-4 to TRBJ2-3, with 9 positions matching TRBD2. The CDR3 length is 16 residues. After removal of 3 bases from V and 5 bases from J, the junction contained 9 bases not matched to a gene. The CDR3 sequence is CASSLLPAGGGDTQYF. The CDR3 DNA sequence: TGTGCCAGCAGTTTGCTCCCTGCGGGAGGGGGAGATACGCAGTATTTT.

This clonotype has only a few counts. This rearrangement joins TRBV9 to TRBJ2-7, with a tentative D call TRBD1 (6 bases). The CDR3 has 15 residues. Germline V lookup: CDR1 SGDLS, CDR2 YYNGEE. The germline V and J ends were trimmed by 0 bases and 4 bases, with 14 bases remaining between them. CDR3 in amino acids: CASSVGPGVRYEQYF. The CDR3 DNA follows: TGTGCCAGCAGCGTAGGACCAGGGGTTCGATACGAGCAGTACTTC. The variable domain in full, completed from reference TRBV9 and TRBJ2-7, reads DSGVTQTPKHLITATGQRVTLRCSPRSGDLSVYWYQQSLDQGLQFLIQYYNGEERAKGNILERFSAQQFPDLHSELNLSSLELGDSALYFCASSVGPGVRYEQYFGPGTRLTVT.

This clonotype was counted between two and nine times. The chain carries TRBV12-3 or TRBV12-4 and TRBJ2-1; weak D call: TRBD1 (6 bases). V dropped 6 bases and J dropped 6 bases, with 18 bases sitting between them. The CDR3 has 15 amino acids. Here the CDR3 reads CASRSGDILPNEQFF. Here the CDR3 DNA reads TGTGCCAGCAGGTCCGGGGACATCCTACCCAATGAGCAGTTCTTC.

This clonotype was detected only a few times. The V call is TRBV4-1, the J call TRBJ2-7, with 7 bases that match TRBD2. This CDR3 is 15 amino acids long. The ends lost 4 bases at V and 2 bases at J; junction bases unmatched: 8. The germline V gene has CDR1 MGHRA and CDR2 YSYEKL. For the CDR3, the DNA is TGCGCCAGCAGCCCAATAGCGGGCCACCCCTACGAGCAGTACTTC. Translated, it gives CASSPIAGHPYEQYF.

This clonotype has more than one count but fewer than ten. The rearrangement joins TRBV5-1 to TRBJ2-5; 7 bases match TRBD1. Unmatched junction bases numbered 11, after V lost 2 bases and J lost 4 bases. This CDR3 comprises 16 residues. In germline, CDR1 is SGHRS, CDR2 YFSETQ. CDR3 sequence: CASSFNRQGRVETQYF. DNA for the CDR3: TGCGCCAGCAGCTTTAATCGACAGGGAAGAGTAGAGACCCAGTACTTC.

This clonotype was seen a few times. V gene TRBV9 combines with J gene TRBJ2-1, with TRBD1 as a possible D gene (7 bases). This CDR3 is built from 14 residues. Germline values: CDR1 SGDLS, CDR2 YYNGEE. V was trimmed by 4 bases and J by 9 bases, leaving 17 bases between them. CDR3 in amino acids: CASSPLGQGGEQFF. CDR3 bases: TGTGCCAGCAGCCCCCTCGGGCAGGGGGGTGAGCAGTTCTTC.

This clonotype was seen more than once but under ten times. The chain uses TRBV20-1 and TRBJ2-3; tentatively, D is TRBD1 (5 bases). Germline assignment: CDR1 DFQATT and CDR2 SNEGSKA (reference sequence). The V gene lost 2 bases and the J gene lost 3 bases, with 12 bases spanning the gap. This CDR3 contains 14 residues. The CDR3 region has the DNA TGCAGTGCTAGAAGGTCAGGGCCGACAGATACGCAGTATTTT. Translating gives CSARRSGPTDTQYF.